These 21 T cell receptor beta chains were all obtained from the same sample, sequenced in a study of shared clonotypes between healthy human individuals (dated by TCRdb to 2020 to 2022). Library method: the immunoSEQ multiplex PCR assay. Held by TCRdb, this immuneACCESS table contains in-frame sequences only and omits some clones. Under half of the omission traces to an unresolved V gene where checked; the cause of the rest is unknown. Here the sample has hundreds of thousands of clones; approximately 90% occur a single time. Roughly 24% of the sample is in the top ten clones. CD8 naive samples were obtained by positive selection for CCR7 among CD45RO-negative cells, yielding a CD45RA+CCR7+ population from which TemRA cells were excluded. Sequencing was performed on naive CD8+ T cells sorted from blood. Read against the paper, the sample's cell subset or site label means: CD45RA+CCR7+. All receptors derive from a man aged 30 to 45 in good health.

The rearrangement joins TRBV6-1 to TRBJ1-4; D is unclear. The CDR3 length is 14 residues. CDR1 and CDR2 from the germline V gene are MNHNS and SASEGT. V was shortened by 3 bases and J by 2 bases, with 7 bases between the two germline ends. The CDR3 reads CASSDPRTNEKLFF. In DNA, the CDR3 is TGTGCCAGCAGTGACCCAAGGACTAATGAAAAACTGTTTTTT.

The chain has TRBV6-6 and TRBJ1-1; the D is unclear. V was pared by 2 bases and J by 1 base, with 5 bases between. Germline V lookup: CDR1 MNHNY, CDR2 SVGAGI (reference sequence). This CDR3 is built from 13 residues. In DNA form, the CDR3 reads TGTGCCAGCAGTTACCTCGGGAACACTGAAGCTTTCTTT. This encodes CASSYLGNTEAFF.

This clone showed up just once. The rearrangement uses TRBV15 and TRBJ2-7; 8 positions match TRBD2. The CDR3 runs 15 residues. V shed 4 bases and J 2 bases; nucleotides not matched to a gene: 7. In germline, CDR1 is LNHNV, CDR2 YYDKDF (reference sequence). CDR3 coding DNA: TGTGCCACCAGCAAAAGCGGGAGTAGGGCCTACGAGCAGTACTTC. Residues: CATSKSGSRAYEQYF.

J is TRBJ2-1 and V is TRBV4-1, with 13 bases lining up with TRBD2. The CDR3 runs to 17 residues. V was clipped by 1 base and J by 4 bases; unmatched bases: 4. CDR1 and CDR2 from the germline V gene are MGHRA and YSYEKL. For the CDR3, the DNA is TGCGCCAGCAGCCAAGGGACTAGCGGGGGTGCTTACAATGAGCAGTTCTTC. It codes for CASSQGTSGGAYNEQFF.

The V gene is TRBV2, the J gene TRBJ1-1; 9 bases map to TRBD1. The CDR3 has 17 residues. Losses at the gene ends were 5 bases for V and 1 base for J; bases not matched to a gene: 11. Germline values: CDR1 SNHLY, CDR2 FYNNEI. CDR3 loop: CASSFRPPGQGNTEAFF. CDR3 nucleotide sequence: TGTGCCAGCAGTTTTCGCCCTCCGGGACAGGGGAACACTGAAGCTTTCTTT.

This clone has only a few counts. The J gene is TRBJ2-7, the V gene TRBV4-1, with TRBD1 matching 7 bases. This CDR3 is built from 15 residues. The V gene end was trimmed by 5 bases and the J gene end by 1 base; junction bases not matched to a gene: 8. Germline lookup yields CDR1 MGHRA and CDR2 YSYEKL. The CDR3 DNA is TGCGCCAGCAGCTTTGGACAGGCCACTTCCTACGAGCAGTACTTC. It is translated as CASSFGQATSYEQYF.

This clone is a singleton in its sample. This rearrangement joins TRBV7-2 to TRBJ2-3; TRBD1 matches at 7 bases. The CDR3 sequence is 15 residues long. V gave up 5 bases and J gave up 5 bases; unmatched junction bases: 10. Germline V gene lookup returns CDR1 SGHTA and CDR2 FQGNSA. The CDR3 DNA sequence: TGTGCCAGCAGCCCCGGGACAGTCCTGGGAGATACGCAGTATTTT. Translation: CASSPGTVLGDTQYF.

The chain couples TRBV7-6 to TRBJ2-3, with D tentatively TRBD1 or TRBD2 (5 bases each). Germline V gives CDR1 SGHVS, CDR2 FNYEAQ. Deletions cut 4 bases from V and 6 bases from J, with 14 bases between. The CDR3 has 14 residues. The CDR3 coding sequence is TGTGCCAGCAGCTCCAGCTTTGGGGGTGATACGCAGTATTTT. This sequence encodes CASSSSFGGDTQYF.

The chain couples TRBV18 to TRBJ2-7; TRBD1 matches at 8 bases. Unmatched junction bases numbered 4, after V lost 2 bases and J lost 4 bases. There are 14 residues in the CDR3. Germline V CDR1 and CDR2: KGHSH, LQKENI. The CDR3 spells CASSPTGGGYEQYF. The CDR3 region has the DNA TGTGCCAGCTCACCAACAGGGGGTGGGTACGAGCAGTACTTC.

The chain joins TRBV4-1 to TRBJ2-6; no firm D call. Germline values: CDR1 MGHRA, CDR2 YSYEKL. The CDR3 is made up of 16 amino acids. The V gene lost 5 bases and the J gene lost 4 bases, with 15 bases spanning the gap. Here the CDR3 reads CASSITNRLGANVLTF. The CDR3 nucleotides read TGCGCCAGCAGCATTACAAATAGGTTAGGGGCCAACGTCCTGACTTTC.

The gene calls are TRBV9 and TRBJ1-2; D is possibly TRBD1 (6 bases). Trimming pared 2 bases from V and 8 bases from J, leaving 22 bases between. This CDR3 has 16 residues. The germline V gene has CDR1 SGDLS and CDR2 YYNGEE. The CDR3 sequence is CASSVGASGGARGYTF. CDR3 DNA sequence: TGTGCCAGCAGCGTGGGTGCCTCTGGGGGCGCGAGGGGCTACACCTTC.

V gene TRBV5-1 combines with J gene TRBJ2-7, with 8 bases matching TRBD2. The V gene end was trimmed by 4 bases and the J gene end by 3 bases; junction bases not matched to a gene: 15. CDR3 length: 17 amino acids. Germline CDR1 reads SGHRS; CDR2 reads YFSETQ. The CDR3: CASSTLTSENTNYEQYF. CDR3 nucleotides: TGCGCCAGCAGCACTTTGACTAGCGAAAACACCAACTACGAGCAGTACTTC.

The gene calls are TRBV25-1 and TRBJ2-1; a possible D gene is TRBD2 (6 bases). Per the germline V gene, CDR1 is MGHDK and CDR2 is SYGVNS. The CDR3 consists of 15 residues. The germline V and J ends were trimmed by 0 bases and 7 bases, with 13 bases remaining between them. CDR3 DNA sequence: TGTGCCAGCAGTGAATATTCGGGGAGCGGGAATGAGCAGTTCTTC. Translating it yields CASSEYSGSGNEQFF.

The chain uses TRBV14 and TRBJ2-3; 8 bases match TRBD2. This CDR3 has 14 amino acids. The J segment lost 3 bases and the V segment lost 5 bases, leaving 4 bases of the junction unmatched. Looked up from germline, CDR1 is SGHDN and CDR2 is FVKESK. The CDR3 DNA is TGTGCCAGCAGCATAGCGGGAACAACAGATACGCAGTATTTT. Translating it yields CASSIAGTTDTQYF.

V and J are TRBV4-1 and TRBJ2-1, with D possibly TRBD2 on 5 matching bases. The germline V gene encodes CDR1 MGHRA and CDR2 YSYEKL. The V and J ends lost 0 bases and 8 bases respectively, with 5 bases between them. CDR3 length equals 12 residues. DNA of the CDR3: TGCGCCAGCAGCCAAGATAGCGATGAGCAGTTCTTC. Translating it yields CASSQDSDEQFF.

The rearrangement uses TRBV7-8 and TRBJ1-6; D unresolved. V was pared by 10 bases and J by 10 bases, with 2 bases between. The CDR3 totals 8 residues. Germline CDR1 and CDR2: SGHVS and FQNEAQ. The CDR3 DNA is TGTGCCACCTCACCCCTCCACTTT. This gives the protein CATSPLHF.

The chain employs TRBV7-2 and TRBJ2-1; D remains unclear. CDR1 is SGHTA and CDR2 is FQGNSA in the germline V gene. Trimming took 3 bases from V and 4 from J, leaving 13 bases between them. The CDR3 length is 15 residues. CDR3 nucleotides: TGTGCCAGCAGCTTTAACCGGAGAGTGTACAATGAGCAGTTCTTC. Translated: CASSFNRRVYNEQFF.

The V gene is TRBV9, the J gene TRBJ2-1; 14 positions agree with TRBD2. V dropped 3 bases and J dropped 2; count of bases not matched to a gene: 10. The CDR3 contains 19 residues. Per the germline V gene, CDR1 is SGDLS and CDR2 is YYNGEE. The CDR3 region has the DNA TGTGCCAGCAGCGCGGGACTAGCGGGAGCTGTAAGGACCTACAATGAGCAGTTCTTC. Translation gives CASSAGLAGAVRTYNEQFF. The complete variable domain, with remaining parts taken from reference TRBV9 and TRBJ2-1, reads DSGVTQTPKHLITATGQRVTLRCSPRSGDLSVYWYQQSLDQGLQFLIQYYNGEERAKGNILERFSAQQFPDLHSELNLSSLELGDSALYFCASSAGLAGAVRTYNEQFFGPGTRLTVL.

V is TRBV11-2 and J is TRBJ2-3; 7 bases map to TRBD2. The length of the CDR3 is 13 residues. CDR1 SGHAT and CDR2 FQNNGV come from the germline V gene. The ends lost 8 bases at V and 5 bases at J; junction bases unmatched: 7. DNA for the CDR3: TGTGCCAGCTCTCGGGGGGTGGGAGATACGCAGTATTTT. This sequence encodes CASSRGVGDTQYF.

The V gene is TRBV28, the J gene TRBJ2-5; 14 nucleotides align to TRBD2. V lost 6 bases to trimming and J lost 5 bases; unmatched junction nucleotides: 14. The germline CDR1 and CDR2 sequences are MDHEN and SYDVKM. The CDR3 has 18 residues. The CDR3 DNA reads as TGTGCCAGCAGGCCCCTGAAGGGACTAGCGGGAGATTGGGAGACCCAGTACTTC. Amino acids: CASRPLKGLAGDWETQYF.

J is TRBJ2-3 and V is TRBV9, with D unclear. From germline, CDR1 is SGDLS and CDR2 YYNGEE. Deletions cut 3 bases from V and 4 bases from J, with 15 bases between. CDR3 length: 15 amino acids. This CDR3 reads CASSEGRLLPDTQYF. Written as DNA, the CDR3 is TGTGCCAGCAGCGAGGGCCGCCTTCTGCCAGATACGCAGTATTTT.